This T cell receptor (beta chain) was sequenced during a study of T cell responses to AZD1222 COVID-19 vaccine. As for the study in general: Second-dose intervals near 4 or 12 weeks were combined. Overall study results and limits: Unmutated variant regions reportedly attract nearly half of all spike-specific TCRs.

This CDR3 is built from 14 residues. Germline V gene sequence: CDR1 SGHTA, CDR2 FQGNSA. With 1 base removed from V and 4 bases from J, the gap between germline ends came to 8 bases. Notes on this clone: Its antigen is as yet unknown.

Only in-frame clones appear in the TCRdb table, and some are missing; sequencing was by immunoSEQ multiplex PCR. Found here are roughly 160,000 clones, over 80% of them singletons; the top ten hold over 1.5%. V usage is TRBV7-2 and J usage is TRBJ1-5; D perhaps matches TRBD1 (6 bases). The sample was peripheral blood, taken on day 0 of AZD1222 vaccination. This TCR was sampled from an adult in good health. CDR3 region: CASSLETGNQPQHF. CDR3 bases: TGTGCCAGCAGCTTAGAGACAGGTAATCAGCCCCAGCATTTT. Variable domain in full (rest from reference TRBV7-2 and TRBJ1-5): GAGVSQSPSNKVTEKGKDVELRCDPISGHTALYWYRQSLGQGLEFLIYFQGNSAPDKSGLPSDRFSAERTGGSVSTLTIQRTQQEDSAVYLCASSLETGNQPQHFGDGTRLSIL.